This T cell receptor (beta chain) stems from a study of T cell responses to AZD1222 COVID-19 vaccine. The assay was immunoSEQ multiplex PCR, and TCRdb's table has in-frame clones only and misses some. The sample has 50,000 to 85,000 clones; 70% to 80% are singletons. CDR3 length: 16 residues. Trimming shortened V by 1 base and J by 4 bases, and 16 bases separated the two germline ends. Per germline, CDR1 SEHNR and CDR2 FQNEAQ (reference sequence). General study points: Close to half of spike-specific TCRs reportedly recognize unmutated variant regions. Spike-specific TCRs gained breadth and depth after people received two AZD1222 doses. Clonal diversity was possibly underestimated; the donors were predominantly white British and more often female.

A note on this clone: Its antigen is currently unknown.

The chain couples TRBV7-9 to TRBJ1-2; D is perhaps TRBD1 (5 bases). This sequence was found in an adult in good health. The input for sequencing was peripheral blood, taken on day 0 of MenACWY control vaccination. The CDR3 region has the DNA TGTGCCAGCAGCTTAGGTTACCAGGGAGAAGGCTATGGCTACACCTTC. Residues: CASSLGYQGEGYGYTF.